The rows below give T cell receptor beta chains drawn from one sample of a study of beta chain features in type 1 diabetes. The assay was immunoSEQ multiplex PCR, and TCRdb's table has in-frame clones only and misses some. The sample carries about 640,000 clones, 9.5% to 15% recorded once. The sequenced sample was naive CD4+ T cells from blood. The receptors originated from a man aged 25-40 years with type 1 diabetes. Both conserved end residues are part of each CDR3. Each record gives: J gene, D gene, clone size, V gene, CDR3 protein, CDR3 DNA. The D gene is left open where the match is weak. Not all rows give a size; the values are once, few, many and, for expanded clones, a class.

>TRBJ1-4|.|few|TRBV4-3
CASSQDYQENKLFF
TGCGCCAGCAGCCAAGATTATCAGGAAAACAAACTGTTTTTT
>TRBJ2-5|.|few|TRBV20-1
CSVPVGETQYF
TGCAGTGTCCCGGTGGGGGAGACCCAGTACTTC
>TRBJ2-7|.|.|TRBV5-1
CASRWDGTYEQYF
TGCGCCAGCCGATGGGACGGAACCTACGAGCAGTACTTC
>TRBJ1-6|.|few|TRBV27
CASSLWAAENSPLHF
TGTGCCAGCAGTTTATGGGCAGCAGAGAATTCACCCCTCCACTTT
>TRBJ1-4|.|few|TRBV18
CASSPTQGTLATNEKLFF
TGTGCCAGCTCACCAACACAGGGCACCCTTGCAACTAATGAAAAACTGTTTTTT
>TRBJ2-1|TRBD2|few|TRBV7-2
CASSSRLAGGPGKFF
TGTGCCAGCAGCTCCCGACTAGCGGGGGGGCCTGGAAAGTTCTTC
>TRBJ1-4|.|few|TRBV29-1
CSVEDGRENGLFF
TGCAGCGTTGAAGATGGCAGGGAAAACGGACTGTTTTTT
>TRBJ1-4|.|few|TRBV7-2
CASSLVSTGGGMFF
TGTGCCAGCAGCTTAGTTTCTACAGGCGGGGGGATGTTTTTT
>TRBJ2-7|.|few|TRBV11-2
CASSPGMASSYEQYF
TGTGCCAGCAGTCCCGGTATGGCGAGCTCCTACGAGCAGTACTTC
>TRBJ1-1|.|.|TRBV7-2
CASRLGGFTEAFF
TGTGCCAGCAGACTGGGTGGCTTCACTGAAGCTTTCTTT
>TRBJ1-5|TRBD1|.|TRBV7-9
CASSLQTGAGIGQPQHF
TGTGCCAGCAGCCTTCAGACAGGGGCAGGTATTGGTCAGCCCCAGCATTTT
>TRBJ2-1|TRBD2|.|TRBV28
CASSWPSGGIQAEFF
TGTGCCAGCAGTTGGCCTAGCGGGGGGATTCAAGCGGAGTTCTTC
>TRBJ2-1|.|.|TRBV2
CASSRDSDEFF
TGTGCCAGCAGTCGGGACTCTGATGAGTTCTTC
>TRBJ2-4|.|few|TRBV5-1
CASSLGQPGSIQYF
TGCGCCAGCAGCTTGGGCCAGCCAGGGAGCATTCAGTACTTC
>TRBJ2-1|TRBD1|.|TRBV27
CASSLSPPTGGLDEQFF
TGTGCCAGCAGTTTATCCCCGCCGACAGGGGGCTTGGATGAGCAGTTCTTC
>TRBJ2-3|TRBD2|.|TRBV7-2
CASSSGGHTDTQYF
TGTGCCAGCAGTAGCGGGGGACACACAGATACGCAGTATTTT
>TRBJ2-3|.|few|TRBV7-2
CASCRDSGVDTQYF
TGTGCCAGCTGCCGGGACTCCGGAGTAGATACGCAGTATTTT
>TRBJ2-3|TRBD2|.|TRBV2
CASLAGTTQDTQYF
TGTGCCAGCCTAGCGGGGACAACACAAGATACGCAGTATTTT